The T cell receptor beta chain under discussion was sequenced for a study of shared clonotypes between healthy human individuals. There are 18 residues in the CDR3. In germline, CDR1 is PRHDT, CDR2 FYEKMQ (reference sequence). The trim removed 2 bases at V and 3 bases at J, leaving 8 bases unmatched. This clone was seen just once. CD45RO-negative CD8 cells positively selected for CCR7 made up the naive population, which excluded terminally differentiated effector memory CD45RA+ cells. Data came from immunoSEQ multiplex PCR; TCRdb stores just in-frame clones and leaves some out. Counted here are millions of clones, over 85% occurring once; the ten biggest clones make up 0.85% to 1.3%.

The V call is TRBV13, the J call TRBJ2-3; 13 bases align to TRBD2. What was sequenced was naive CD8+ T cells sorted from blood. The source of this sequence is a man aged 18-30 years in good health. The CDR3 DNA follows: TGTGCCAGCAGCTTAACTAGCGGGGGGGCGATCGGTACAGATACGCAGTATTTT. It is translated as CASSLTSGGAIGTDTQYF.